This T cell receptor beta chain appears in the sequencing data of a study of PD-1 blockade in mismatch repair-deficient tumors. Study context: Patients had around 11 mismatch repair-deficient cancer types and were previously treated and progressing.

TCRdb keeps only in-frame clones here, not all; method: immunoSEQ multiplex PCR. The sample holds around 39,000 clones, approximately 80% seen once. Three pembrolizumab responders had their TCRs sequenced. V lost 4 bases to trimming and J lost 7 bases; unmatched junction nucleotides: 8. Per the germline V gene, CDR1 is MRHNA and CDR2 is SNTAGT. The CDR3 is made up of 14 amino acids. This receptor was identified in an adult with mismatch repair-deficient cancer. This chain joins TRBV6-4 and TRBJ1-2; 8 nucleotides align to TRBD1. Sequenced material: PBMCs, taken less than 40 weeks after starting pembrolizumab. CDR3 sequence: CASSASTGAGGYTF. CDR3 in DNA: TGTGCCAGCAGTGCCTCGACAGGGGCCGGTGGCTACACCTTC.